A single T cell receptor (beta chain) is shown here with its context. The data belong to a study of cytomegalovirus exposure and HLA in healthy donors. The table came from immunoSEQ multiplex PCR; TCRdb's copy has only in-frame clones and leaves some out. The data contain tens of thousands of clones, about 90% of them singletons. This receptor was identified in a man in his late teens or twenties in good health and CMV-seronegative. Sequenced input: PBMCs.

In DNA form, the CDR3 reads TGTGCCAGCAGTTTATACGGGCAGGGGAGAGAAAAACTGTTTTTT. It translates to CASSLYGQGREKLFF. The gene calls are TRBV28 and TRBJ1-4; maybe TRBD1 (6 bases). CDR3 size: 15 residues. Germline CDR1 is MDHEN and CDR2 is SYDVKM. The ends were cut back, 1 base at V and 8 bases at J, with 14 bases in the middle.